This record covers a single TCR beta chain. Sequencing was performed with immunoSEQ multiplex PCR; in TCRdb, only in-frame clones are kept and a portion is missing. The table records 350,000 to 500,000 clones, 90% of them present only once. Sample treatment: 19 received Ad26.COV2.S at low or high dose, single or two shots; 5 received placebo; per-sample allocation not given. Material that was analyzed had been drawn on day 63 after the first vaccine or placebo injection. The donor's status was that of an adult aged 18-55 years in Boston. Ad26 vector vaccine expressed Wuhan-strain SARS-CoV-2 spike. Trimming cost V 5 bases and J 7 bases; bases outside gene matches: 6. In germline, CDR1 is SGHTA, CDR2 FQGNSA. CDR3 length equals 14 residues. This sample is part of a study of Ad26.COV2.S vaccination and SARS-CoV-2 variants. In the study overall: Intramuscular Ad26.COV2.S doses were given once or twice, 56 days apart.

The sequencing here drew on peripheral blood, taken in a trial of Ad26.COV2.S vaccine versus placebo. This rearrangement joins TRBV7-2 to TRBJ1-5; TRBD1 matches 9 bases. This receptor was identified in a person aged 18-65 years who received the Ad26.COV2.S COVID-19 vaccine or a placebo. DNA for the CDR3: TGTGCCAGCAGCCCTACAGGGGGCGGCCAGCCCCAGCATTTT. It yields the protein CASSPTGGGQPQHF.